These 4 T cell receptor beta chains share one sample of origin, sequenced in a study of blood T cell repertoires in COVID-19. Profiling relied on immunoSEQ multiplex PCR, and the TCRdb table lists in-frame clones only, not all of them. The sample records approximately 230,000 clones, approximately 83% being singletons. The sample consisted of peripheral blood. The receptors were sampled from a man aged 80 or over with acute or convalescent COVID-19.

This rearrangement joins TRBV5-1 to TRBJ2-1, with D unresolved. Trimming removed 0 bases from V and 3 bases from J, with 7 bases in between. CDR3 length: 14 amino acids. Germline-derived CDR1 and CDR2 are SGHRS and YFSETQ. The CDR3 DNA follows: TGCGCCAGCAGCTTGGGGGCTGTCTACAATGAGCAGTTCTTC. Its protein product is CASSLGAVYNEQFF.

The chain recombines TRBV3-1 (or the pseudogene TRBV3-2) with TRBJ2-5, with D perhaps TRBD2 (5 bases). Deletions cut 5 bases from V and 0 bases from J, with 13 bases between. Germline-derived CDR1 and CDR2 are LGHDT and YNNKEL (reference sequence). This CDR3 is built from 15 residues. The CDR3 nucleotides read TGTGCCAGCAGCAACTCAGCGGATTACCAAGAGACCCAGTACTTC. It encodes CASSNSADYQETQYF.

V and J are TRBV28 and TRBJ2-1; 14 bases are shared with TRBD2. The length of the CDR3 is 20 residues. Germline CDR1 and CDR2: MDHEN and SYDVKM. Germline trimming cut 4 bases from V and 4 bases from J; bases unmatched to any gene: 15. The CDR3: CASSSLKGGTSGGVYNEQFF. CDR3 sequence (DNA): TGTGCCAGCAGTTCCCTAAAAGGGGGGACTAGCGGGGGAGTATACAATGAGCAGTTCTTC.

In DNA, the CDR3 is TGCGCCAGCCTGGACTCTACAAATGAGCAGTTCTTC. This gives the protein CASLDSTNEQFF. V usage is TRBV5-1 and J usage is TRBJ2-1; maybe TRBD2 (5 bases). V was clipped by 7 bases and J by 7 bases, with 12 bases between them. This CDR3 region has 12 residues. Per the germline V gene, CDR1 is SGHRS and CDR2 is YFSETQ.